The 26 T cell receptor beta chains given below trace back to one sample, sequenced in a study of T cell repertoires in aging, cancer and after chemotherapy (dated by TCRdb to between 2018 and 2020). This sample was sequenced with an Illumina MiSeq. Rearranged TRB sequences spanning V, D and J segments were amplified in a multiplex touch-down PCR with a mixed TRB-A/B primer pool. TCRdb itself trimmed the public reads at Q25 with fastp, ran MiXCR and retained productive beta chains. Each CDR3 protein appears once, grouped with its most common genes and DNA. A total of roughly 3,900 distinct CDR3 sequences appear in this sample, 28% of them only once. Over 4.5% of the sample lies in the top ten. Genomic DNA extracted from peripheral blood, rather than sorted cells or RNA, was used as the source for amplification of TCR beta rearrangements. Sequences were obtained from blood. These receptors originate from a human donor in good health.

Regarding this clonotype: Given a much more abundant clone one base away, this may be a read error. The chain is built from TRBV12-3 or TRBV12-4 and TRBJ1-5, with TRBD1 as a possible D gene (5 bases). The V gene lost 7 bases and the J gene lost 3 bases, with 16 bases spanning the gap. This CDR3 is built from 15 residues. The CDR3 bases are TGTGCCAGCAAGAGGGGTCAGTTCGTCAATCAGCCCCAGCATTTT. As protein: CASKRGQFVNQPQHF.

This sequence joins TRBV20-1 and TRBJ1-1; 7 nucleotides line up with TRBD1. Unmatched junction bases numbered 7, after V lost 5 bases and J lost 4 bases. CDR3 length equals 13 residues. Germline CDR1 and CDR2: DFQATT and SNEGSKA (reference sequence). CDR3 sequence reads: CSAETGRATEAFF. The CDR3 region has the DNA TGCAGTGCTGAGACAGGGCGGGCCACTGAAGCTTTCTTT.

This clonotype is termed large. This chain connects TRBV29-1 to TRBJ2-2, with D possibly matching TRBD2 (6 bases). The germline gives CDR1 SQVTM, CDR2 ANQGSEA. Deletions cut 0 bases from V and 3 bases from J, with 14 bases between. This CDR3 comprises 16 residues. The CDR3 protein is CSVEEGRGRHTGELFF. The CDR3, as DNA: TGCAGCGTTGAAGAGGGGCGGGGACGCCACACCGGGGAGCTGTTTTTT.

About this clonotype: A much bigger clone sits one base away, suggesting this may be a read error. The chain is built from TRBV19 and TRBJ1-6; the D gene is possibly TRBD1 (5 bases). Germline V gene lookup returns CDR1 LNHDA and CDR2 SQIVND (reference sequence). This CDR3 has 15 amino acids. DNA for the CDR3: TGTGCCAGTAGTATAGTGGCAGGGAGGAATTTACCCCTCCACTTT. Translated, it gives CASSIVAGRNLPLHF.

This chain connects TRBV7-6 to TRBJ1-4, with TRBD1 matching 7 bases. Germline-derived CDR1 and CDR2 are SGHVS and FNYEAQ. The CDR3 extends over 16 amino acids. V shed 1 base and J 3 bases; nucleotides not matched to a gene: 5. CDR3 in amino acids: CASSLGTRGSNEKLFF. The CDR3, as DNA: TGTGCCAGCAGCTTAGGAACCAGGGGGTCTAATGAAAAACTGTTTTTT. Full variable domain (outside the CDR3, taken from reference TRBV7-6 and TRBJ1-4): GAGVSQSPRYKVTKRGQDVALRCDPISGHVSLYWYRQALGQGPEFLTYFNYEAQQDKSGLPNDRFSAERPEGSISTLTIQRTEQRDSAMYRCASSLGTRGSNEKLFFGSGTQLSVL.

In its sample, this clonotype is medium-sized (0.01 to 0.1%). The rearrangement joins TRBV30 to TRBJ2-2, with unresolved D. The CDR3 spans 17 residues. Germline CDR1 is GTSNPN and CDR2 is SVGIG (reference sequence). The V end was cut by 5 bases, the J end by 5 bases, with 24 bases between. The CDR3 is CAWDRGGLALSTGELFF. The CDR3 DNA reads TGTGCCTGGGATCGCGGTGGGTTAGCATTGAGTACCGGGGAGCTGTTTTTT. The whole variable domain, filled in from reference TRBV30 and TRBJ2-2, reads SQTIHQWPATLVQPVGSPLSLECTVEGTSNPNLYWYRQAAGRGLQLLFYSVGIGQISSEVPQNLSASRPQDRQFILSSKKLLLSDSGFYLCAWDRGGLALSTGELFFGEGSRLTVL.

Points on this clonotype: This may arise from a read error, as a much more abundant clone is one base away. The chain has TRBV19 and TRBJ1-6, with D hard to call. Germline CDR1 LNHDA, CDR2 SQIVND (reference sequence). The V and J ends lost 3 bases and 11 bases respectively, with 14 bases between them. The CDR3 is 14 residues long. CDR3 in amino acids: CASSMGRRKPPLHF. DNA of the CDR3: TGTGCCAGTAGTATGGGCAGGCGGAAGCCACCCCTCCACTTT.

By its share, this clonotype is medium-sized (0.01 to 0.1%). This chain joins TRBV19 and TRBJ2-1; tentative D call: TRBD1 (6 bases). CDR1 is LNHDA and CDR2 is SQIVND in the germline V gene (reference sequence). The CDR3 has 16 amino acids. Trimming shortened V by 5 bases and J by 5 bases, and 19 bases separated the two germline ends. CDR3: CASSHSQGLGHNEQFF. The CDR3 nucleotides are TGTGCCAGTAGTCATTCACAGGGCTTGGGACACAATGAGCAGTTCTTC. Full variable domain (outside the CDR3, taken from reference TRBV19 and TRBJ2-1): DGGITQSPKYLFRKEGQNVTLSCEQNLNHDAMYWYRQDPGQGLRLIYYSQIVNDFQKGDIAEGYSVSREKKESFPLTVTSAQKNPTAFYLCASSHSQGLGHNEQFFGPGTRLTVL.

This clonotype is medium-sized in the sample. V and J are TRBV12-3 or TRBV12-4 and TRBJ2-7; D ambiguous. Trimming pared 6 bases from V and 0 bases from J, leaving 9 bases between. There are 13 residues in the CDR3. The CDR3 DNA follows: TGTGCCAGCAGACGACACAGCTCCTACGAGCAGTACTTC. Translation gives CASRRHSSYEQYF.

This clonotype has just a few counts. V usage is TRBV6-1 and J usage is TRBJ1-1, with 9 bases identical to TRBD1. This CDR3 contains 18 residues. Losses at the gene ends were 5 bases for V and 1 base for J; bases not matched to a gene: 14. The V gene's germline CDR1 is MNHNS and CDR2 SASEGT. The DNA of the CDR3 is TGTGCCAGCAGTTCTTACGGCGGGGGGACAGGGCCGAACACTGAAGCTTTCTTT. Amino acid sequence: CASSSYGGGTGPNTEAFF.

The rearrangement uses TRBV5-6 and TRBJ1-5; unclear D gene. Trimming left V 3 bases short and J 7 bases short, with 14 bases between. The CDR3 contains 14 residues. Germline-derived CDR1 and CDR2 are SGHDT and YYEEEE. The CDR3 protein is CASSYWRAGQPQHF. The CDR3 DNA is TGTGCCAGCAGCTACTGGCGGGCTGGGCAGCCCCAGCATTTT.

The CDR3: CASSPRQGKRAEGANVLTF. In nucleotides, the CDR3 is TGTGCCAGCTCACCGCGGCAGGGCAAGAGGGCCGAGGGGGCCAACGTCCTGACTTTC. The rearrangement uses TRBV18 and TRBJ2-6, with D perhaps TRBD1 or TRBD2 (5 bases each). Germline values: CDR1 KGHSH, CDR2 LQKENI. This CDR3 comprises 19 residues. V was shortened by 3 bases and J by 4 bases, with 22 bases between the two germline ends.

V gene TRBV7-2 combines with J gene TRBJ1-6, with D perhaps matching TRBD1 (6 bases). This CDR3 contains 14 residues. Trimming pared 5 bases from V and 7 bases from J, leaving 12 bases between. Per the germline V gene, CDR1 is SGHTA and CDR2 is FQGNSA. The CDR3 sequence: CASSPLQGNSPLHF. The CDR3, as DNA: TGTGCCAGCAGCCCCTTACAGGGCAATTCACCCCTCCACTTT.

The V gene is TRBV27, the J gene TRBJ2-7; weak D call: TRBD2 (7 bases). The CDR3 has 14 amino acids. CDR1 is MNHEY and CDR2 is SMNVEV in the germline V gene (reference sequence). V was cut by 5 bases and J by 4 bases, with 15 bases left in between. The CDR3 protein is CASSRIGGEYEQYF. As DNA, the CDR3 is TGTGCCAGCAGTAGAATAGGGGGGGAATACGAGCAGTACTTC.

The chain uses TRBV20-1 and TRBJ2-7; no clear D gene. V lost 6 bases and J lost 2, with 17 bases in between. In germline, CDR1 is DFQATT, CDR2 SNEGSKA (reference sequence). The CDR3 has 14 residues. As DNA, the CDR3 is TGCAGTGCGCGCCCCGCAGCAGGAGCCTACGAGCAGTACTTC. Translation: CSARPAAGAYEQYF.

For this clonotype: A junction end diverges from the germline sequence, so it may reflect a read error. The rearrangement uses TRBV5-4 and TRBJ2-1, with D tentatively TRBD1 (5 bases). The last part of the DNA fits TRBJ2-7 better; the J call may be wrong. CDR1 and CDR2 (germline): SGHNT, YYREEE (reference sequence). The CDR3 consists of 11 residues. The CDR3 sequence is CASTLTDEQYF. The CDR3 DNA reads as TGTGCCAGCACCTTGACAGACGAGCAGTACTTC.

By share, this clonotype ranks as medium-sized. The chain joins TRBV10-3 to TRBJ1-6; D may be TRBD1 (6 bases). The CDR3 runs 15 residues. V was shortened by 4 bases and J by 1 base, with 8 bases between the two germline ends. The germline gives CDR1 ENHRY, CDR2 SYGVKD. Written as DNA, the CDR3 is TGTGCCATCAGTGGAGGGGGGTCCTATAATTCACCCCTCCACTTT. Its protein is CAISGGGSYNSPLHF.

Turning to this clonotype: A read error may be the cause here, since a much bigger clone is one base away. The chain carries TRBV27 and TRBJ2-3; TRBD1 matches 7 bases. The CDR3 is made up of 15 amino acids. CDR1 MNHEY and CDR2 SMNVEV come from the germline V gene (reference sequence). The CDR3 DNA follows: TGTGCCAGCCAGTTTCTAGGGGACAGCACAGAAACGCAGTATTTT. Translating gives CASQFLGDSTETQYF.

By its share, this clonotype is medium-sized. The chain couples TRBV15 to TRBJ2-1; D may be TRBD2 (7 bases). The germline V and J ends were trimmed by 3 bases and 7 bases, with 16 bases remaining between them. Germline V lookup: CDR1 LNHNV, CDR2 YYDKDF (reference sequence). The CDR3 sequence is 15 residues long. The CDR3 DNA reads TGTGCCACCAGCAGCGTACGCGGGGGCTCGAATGAGCAGTTCTTC. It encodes CATSSVRGGSNEQFF.

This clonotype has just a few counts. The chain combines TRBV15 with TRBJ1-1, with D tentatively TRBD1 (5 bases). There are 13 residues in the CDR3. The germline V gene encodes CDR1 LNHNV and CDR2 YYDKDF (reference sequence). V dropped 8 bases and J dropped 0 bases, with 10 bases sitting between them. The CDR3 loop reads CATQDTLNTEAFF. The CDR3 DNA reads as TGTGCCACCCAGGACACCTTGAACACTGAAGCTTTCTTT.

DNA for the CDR3: TGTGCCAGCAGTTTCCTCTCCCGGCTAGTCGCCGGGGAGCTGTTTTTT. Translated, it gives CASSFLSRLVAGELFF. The chain employs TRBV12-3 or TRBV12-4 and TRBJ2-2; the D is unclear. The CDR3 sequence is 16 residues long. V lost 3 bases and J 6 bases, leaving 17 bases between the germline ends.

The CDR3 loop reads CSVATGQGFTEAFF. Here the CDR3 DNA reads TGCAGCGTGGCTACGGGACAGGGGTTCACTGAAGCTTTCTTT. This chain links TRBV29-1 with TRBJ1-1; 10 bases align to TRBD1. J gave up 4 bases and V 6 bases, and 8 bases lay outside the gene matches. Germline V gives CDR1 SQVTM, CDR2 ANQGSEA. CDR3 length: 14 amino acids.

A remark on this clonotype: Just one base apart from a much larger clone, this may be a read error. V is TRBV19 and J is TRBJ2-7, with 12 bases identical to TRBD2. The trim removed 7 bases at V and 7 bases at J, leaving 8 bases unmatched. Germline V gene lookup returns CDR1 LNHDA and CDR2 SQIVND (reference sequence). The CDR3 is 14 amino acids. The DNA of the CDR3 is TGTGCCAGTAATAGCGGGACTAGCGGGTGGGAGCAGTACTTC. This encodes CASNSGTSGWEQYF. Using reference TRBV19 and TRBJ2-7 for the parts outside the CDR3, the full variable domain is DGGITQSPKYLFRKEGQNVTLSCEQNLNHDAMYWYRQDPGQGLRLIYYSQIVNDFQKGDIAEGYSVSREKKESFPLTVTSAQKNPTAFYLCASNSGTSGWEQYFGPGTRLTVT.

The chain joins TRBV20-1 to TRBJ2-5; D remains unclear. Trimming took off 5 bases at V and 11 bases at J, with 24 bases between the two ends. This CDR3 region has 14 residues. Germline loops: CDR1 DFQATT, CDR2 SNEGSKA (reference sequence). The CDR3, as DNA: TGCAGTGCTGACTCCCCTTCCTCCTACAATGAGCAGTACTTC. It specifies CSADSPSSYNEQYF.

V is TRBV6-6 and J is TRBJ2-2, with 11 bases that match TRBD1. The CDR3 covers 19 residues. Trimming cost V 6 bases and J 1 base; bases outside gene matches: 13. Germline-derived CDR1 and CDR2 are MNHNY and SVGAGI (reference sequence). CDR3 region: CASSPTGTGGTMNTGELFF. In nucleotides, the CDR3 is TGTGCCAGCAGCCCCACCGGGACAGGGGGTACAATGAACACCGGGGAGCTGTTTTTT.

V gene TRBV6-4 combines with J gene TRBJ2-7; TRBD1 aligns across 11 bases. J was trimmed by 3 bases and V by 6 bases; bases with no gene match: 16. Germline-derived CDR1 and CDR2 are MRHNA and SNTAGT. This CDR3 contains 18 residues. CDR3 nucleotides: TGTGCCAGCAGCTTGGGGCCGGGGACAGGGGGTAATGGCTACGAGCAGTACTTC. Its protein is CASSLGPGTGGNGYEQYF.